This T cell receptor beta chain was captured in a study of radiotherapy plus CTLA-4 blockade in lung cancer. Assay: immunoSEQ multiplex PCR; the TCRdb copy retains only in-frame clones and omits some. The repertoire has 90,000 to 100,000 clones, about four fifths of them found once; the top ten carry about a quarter. The germline V gene encodes CDR1 SGHAT and CDR2 FQNNGV. Trimming shortened V by 5 bases and J by 8 bases, and 10 bases separated the two germline ends. CDR3 size: 12 residues. This sample comprised peripheral blood, obtained from a patient treated with radiotherapy plus ipilimumab. The J gene is TRBJ2-1, the V gene TRBV11-2; D uncertain. The clonotype was recovered from a human donor with non-small cell lung cancer that progressed on radiotherapy plus ipilimumab. The CDR3 reads CASSLWSDEQFF. The CDR3 coding sequence is TGTGCCAGCAGCCTATGGAGCGATGAGCAGTTCTTC.